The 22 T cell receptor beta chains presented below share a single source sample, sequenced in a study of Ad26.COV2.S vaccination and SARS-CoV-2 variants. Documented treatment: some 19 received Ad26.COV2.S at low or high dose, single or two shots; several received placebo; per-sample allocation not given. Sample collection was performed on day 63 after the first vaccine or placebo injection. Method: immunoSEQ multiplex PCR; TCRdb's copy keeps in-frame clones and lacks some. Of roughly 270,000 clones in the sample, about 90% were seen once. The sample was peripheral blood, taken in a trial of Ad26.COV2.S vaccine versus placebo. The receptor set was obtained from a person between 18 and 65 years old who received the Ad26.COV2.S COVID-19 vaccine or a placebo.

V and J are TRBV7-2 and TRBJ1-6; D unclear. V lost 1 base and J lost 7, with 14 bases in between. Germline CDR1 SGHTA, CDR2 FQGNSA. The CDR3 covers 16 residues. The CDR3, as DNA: TGTGCCAGCAGCTTAGGTGGAGGGATGGGGAATTCACCCCTCCACTTT. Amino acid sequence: CASSLGGGMGNSPLHF.

This CDR3 is CASSFRWTANEKLFF. The CDR3, as DNA: TGTGCCAGCAGTTTCCGGTGGACAGCTAATGAAAAACTGTTTTTT. The chain is built from TRBV6-5 and TRBJ1-4; tentative D call: TRBD1 (6 bases). Germline CDR1 and CDR2: MNHEY and SVGAGI. Between the trimmed V and J ends, which lost 4 bases and 3 bases, there was a span of 12 bases. The CDR3 runs to 15 residues.

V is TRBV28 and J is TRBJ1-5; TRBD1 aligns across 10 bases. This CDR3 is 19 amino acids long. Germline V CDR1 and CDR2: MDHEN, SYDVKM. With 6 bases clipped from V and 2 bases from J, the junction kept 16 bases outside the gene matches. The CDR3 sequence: CASSSGGGTGVQGNQPQHF. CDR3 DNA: TGTGCCAGCAGCTCTGGGGGCGGGACAGGGGTCCAGGGCAATCAGCCCCAGCATTTT.

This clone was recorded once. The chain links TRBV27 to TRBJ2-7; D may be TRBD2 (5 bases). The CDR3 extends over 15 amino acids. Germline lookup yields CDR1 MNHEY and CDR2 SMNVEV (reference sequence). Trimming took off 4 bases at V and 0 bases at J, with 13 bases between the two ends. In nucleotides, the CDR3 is TGTGCCAGCAGTTCCCGCCCCGGGGACTCCTACGAGCAGTACTTC. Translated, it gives CASSSRPGDSYEQYF.

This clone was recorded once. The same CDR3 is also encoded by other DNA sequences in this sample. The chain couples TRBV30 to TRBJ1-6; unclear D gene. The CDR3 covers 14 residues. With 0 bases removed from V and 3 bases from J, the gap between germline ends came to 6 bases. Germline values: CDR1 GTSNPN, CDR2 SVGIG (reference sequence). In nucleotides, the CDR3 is TGTGCCTGGAGTGTTGGCAACTATAATTCACCCCTCCACTTT. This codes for CAWSVGNYNSPLHF.

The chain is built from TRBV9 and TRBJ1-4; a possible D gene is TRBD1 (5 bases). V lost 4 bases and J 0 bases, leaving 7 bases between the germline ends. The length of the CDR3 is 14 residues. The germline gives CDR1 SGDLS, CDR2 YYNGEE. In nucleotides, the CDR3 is TGTGCCAGCAGCTCGGGGGCAACTAATGAAAAACTGTTTTTT. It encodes CASSSGATNEKLFF.

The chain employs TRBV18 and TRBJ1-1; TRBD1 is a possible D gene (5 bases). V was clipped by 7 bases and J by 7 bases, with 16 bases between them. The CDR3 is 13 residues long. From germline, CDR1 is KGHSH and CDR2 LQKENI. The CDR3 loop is CASLKRVDSEAFF. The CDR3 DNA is TGTGCCAGCTTGAAGCGGGTCGACAGTGAAGCTTTCTTT.

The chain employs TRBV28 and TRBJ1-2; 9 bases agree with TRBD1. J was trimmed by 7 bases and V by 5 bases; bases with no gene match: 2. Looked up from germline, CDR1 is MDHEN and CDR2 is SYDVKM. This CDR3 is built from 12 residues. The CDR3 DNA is TGTGCCAGCAGTACAGGGGGCGTTGGCTACACCTTC. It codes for CASSTGGVGYTF.

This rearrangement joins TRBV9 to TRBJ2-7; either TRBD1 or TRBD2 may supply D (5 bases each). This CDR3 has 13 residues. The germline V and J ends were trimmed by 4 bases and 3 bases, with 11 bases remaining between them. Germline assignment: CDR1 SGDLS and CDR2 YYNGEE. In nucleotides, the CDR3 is TGTGCCAGCAGCCCGGGGACGGTCTACGAGCAGTACTTC. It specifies CASSPGTVYEQYF.

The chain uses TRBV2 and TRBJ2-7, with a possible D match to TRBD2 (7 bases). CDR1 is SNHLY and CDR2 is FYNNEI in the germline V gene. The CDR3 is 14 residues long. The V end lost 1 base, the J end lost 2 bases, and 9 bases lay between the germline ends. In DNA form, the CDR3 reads TGTGCCAGCAGTGAAGAGGGGGGGGCCTACGAGCAGTACTTC. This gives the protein CASSEEGGAYEQYF.

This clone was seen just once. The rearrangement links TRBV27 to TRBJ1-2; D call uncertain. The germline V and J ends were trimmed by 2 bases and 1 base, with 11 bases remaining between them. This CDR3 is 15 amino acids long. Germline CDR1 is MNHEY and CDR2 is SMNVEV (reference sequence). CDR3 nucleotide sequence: TGTGCCAGCAGTTTAAGTCTTTGGGGTAACTATGGCTACACCTTC. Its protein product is CASSLSLWGNYGYTF.

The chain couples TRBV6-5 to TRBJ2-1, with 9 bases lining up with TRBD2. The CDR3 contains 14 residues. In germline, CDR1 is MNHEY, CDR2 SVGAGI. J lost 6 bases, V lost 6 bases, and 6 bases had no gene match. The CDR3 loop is CASRLPSGTNEQFF. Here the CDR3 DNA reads TGTGCCAGCAGACTTCCTAGCGGGACCAATGAGCAGTTCTTC.

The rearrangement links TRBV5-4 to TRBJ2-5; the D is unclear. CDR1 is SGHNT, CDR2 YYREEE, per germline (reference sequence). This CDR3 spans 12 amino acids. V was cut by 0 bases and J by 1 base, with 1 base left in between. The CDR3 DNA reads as TGTGCCAGCAGCTTGGTCCAAGAGACCCAGTACTTC. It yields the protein CASSLVQETQYF.

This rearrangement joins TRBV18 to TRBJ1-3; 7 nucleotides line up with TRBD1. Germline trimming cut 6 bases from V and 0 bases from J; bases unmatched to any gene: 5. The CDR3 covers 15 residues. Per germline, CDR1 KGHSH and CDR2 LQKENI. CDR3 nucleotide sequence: TGTGCCAGCTCGCGGGGACAGAACTCTGGAAACACCATATATTTT. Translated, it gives CASSRGQNSGNTIYF. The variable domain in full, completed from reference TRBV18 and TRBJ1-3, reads NAGVMQNPRHLVRRRGQEARLRCSPMKGHSHVYWYRQLPEEGLKFMVYLQKENIIDESGMPKERFSAEFPKEGPSILRIQQVVRGDSAAYFCASSRGQNSGNTIYFGEGSWLTVV.

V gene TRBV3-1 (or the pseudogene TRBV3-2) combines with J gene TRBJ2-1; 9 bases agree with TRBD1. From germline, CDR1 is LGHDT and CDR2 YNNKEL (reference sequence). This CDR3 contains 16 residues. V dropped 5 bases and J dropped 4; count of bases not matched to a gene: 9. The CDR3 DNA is TGTGCCAGCAGCATACCGGACAGGGGAGCGTACAATGAGCAGTTCTTC. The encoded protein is CASSIPDRGAYNEQFF.

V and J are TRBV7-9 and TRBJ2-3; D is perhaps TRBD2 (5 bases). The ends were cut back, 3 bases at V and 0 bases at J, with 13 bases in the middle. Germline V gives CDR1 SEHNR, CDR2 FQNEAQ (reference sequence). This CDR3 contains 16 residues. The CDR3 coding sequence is TGTGCCAGCAGCTTGTACATTAGCGACAGCACAGATACGCAGTATTTT. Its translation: CASSLYISDSTDTQYF.

The CDR3 is CASSQDLEQSEQFF. The CDR3 DNA reads TGTGCCAGCAGCCAAGATTTAGAGCAAAGTGAGCAGTTCTTC. The gene calls are TRBV4-2 and TRBJ2-1; D gene uncertain. The V and J ends lost 0 bases and 9 bases respectively, with 12 bases between them. The CDR3 totals 14 residues. Germline V gene sequence: CDR1 LGHNA, CDR2 YNFKEQ.

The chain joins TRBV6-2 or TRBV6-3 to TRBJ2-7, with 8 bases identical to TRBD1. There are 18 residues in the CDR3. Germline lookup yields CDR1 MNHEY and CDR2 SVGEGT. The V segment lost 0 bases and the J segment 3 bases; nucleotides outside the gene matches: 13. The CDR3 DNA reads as TGTGCCAGCAGTTACTCGACTGCCCCGGGACAGGAGAACTACGAGCAGTACTTC. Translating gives CASSYSTAPGQENYEQYF.

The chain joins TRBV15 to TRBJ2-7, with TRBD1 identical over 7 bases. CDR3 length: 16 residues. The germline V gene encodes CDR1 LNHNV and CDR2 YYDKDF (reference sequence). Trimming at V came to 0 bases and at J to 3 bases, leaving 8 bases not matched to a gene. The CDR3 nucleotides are TGTGCCACCAGCAGAGATAGGGGGACAGCGAGCTACGAGCAGTACTTC. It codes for CATSRDRGTASYEQYF.

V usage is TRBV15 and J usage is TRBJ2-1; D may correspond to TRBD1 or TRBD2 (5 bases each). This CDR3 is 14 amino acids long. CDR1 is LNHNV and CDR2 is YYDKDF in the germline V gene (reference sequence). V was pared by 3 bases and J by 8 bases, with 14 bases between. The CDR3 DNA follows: TGTGCCACCAGCAGTTTCGACGGGACCTATGAGCAGTTCTTC. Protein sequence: CATSSFDGTYEQFF.

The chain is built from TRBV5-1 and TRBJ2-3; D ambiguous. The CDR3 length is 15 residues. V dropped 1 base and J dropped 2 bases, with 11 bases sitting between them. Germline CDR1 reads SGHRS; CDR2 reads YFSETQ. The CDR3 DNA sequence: TGCGCCAGCAGCTTGAGAGACACTAACACAGATACGCAGTATTTT. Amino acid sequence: CASSLRDTNTDTQYF.

The CDR3 bases are TGCGCCAGCAGCACACAGGGGGCGAGGTGCAATCAGCCCCAGCATTTT. Encoded protein: CASSTQGARCNQPQHF. V is TRBV5-1 and J is TRBJ1-5; 9 bases agree with TRBD1. This CDR3 is built from 16 residues. CDR1 SGHRS and CDR2 YFSETQ come from the germline V gene. J was trimmed by 2 bases and V by 4 bases; bases with no gene match: 7.